Each of the 17 T cell receptor beta chains below was sequenced from the same sample in a study of a mutant IDH1 vaccine in newly diagnosed glioma (dated by TCRdb to the early 2020s). Library preparation used the immunoSEQ multiplex PCR assay. TCRdb stores this immuneACCESS table with in-frame sequences only. Part of the clones is absent; in the studies checked, under half of the shortfall reflects unresolved V genes, and no reason is known for the rest. This sample gives 50,000 to 70,000 clones in total; under 85% of them show up just once. The top ten clones comprise more than 3% of the sample. Per the publication, the time point label means: week 47, end of study. Each vaccine dose, consisting of 300 ug of a 20-mer mutant IDH1 peptide in Montanide, was administered subcutaneously with topical imiquimod. Their antigens are not known. The sample in question was PBMCs, obtained from a glioma patient whose treatment included an IDH1 peptide vaccine. Receptors were obtained from a woman between 50 and 59 years old with glioma.

The chain couples TRBV14 to TRBJ1-3; maybe TRBD1 (6 bases). The CDR3 has 16 residues. Trimming left V 4 bases short and J 0 bases short, with 13 bases between. The germline V gene encodes CDR1 SGHDN and CDR2 FVKESK. The CDR3 is CASSRSTGISGNTIYF. In nucleotides, the CDR3 is TGTGCCAGCAGCCGTTCAACAGGGATCTCTGGAAACACCATATATTTT. The full variable domain, its missing parts supplied by reference TRBV14 and TRBJ1-3, is EAGVTQFPSHSVIEKGQTVTLRCDPISGHDNLYWYRRVMGKEIKFLLHFVKESKQDESGMPNNRFLAERTGGTYSTLKVQPAELEDSGVYFCASSRSTGISGNTIYFGEGSWLTVV.

This clone turned up a few times. The rearrangement links TRBV5-5 to TRBJ1-5, with TRBD1 matching 9 bases. The CDR3 is made up of 15 amino acids. V shed 0 bases, J shed 7 bases, and the junction held 5 bases outside the gene matches. Germline V gene data show CDR1 as SGHKS and CDR2 as YYEKEE (reference sequence). CDR3 DNA: TGTGCCAGCAGCTTGGGGACAGGGGTTCAACAGCCCCAGCATTTT. It translates to CASSLGTGVQQPQHF.

The chain has TRBV13 and TRBJ1-1; 8 bases align to TRBD1. The J segment lost 5 bases and the V segment lost 0 bases, leaving 11 bases of the junction unmatched. The CDR3 has 17 residues. CDR1 and CDR2 from the germline V gene are PRHDT and FYEKMQ (reference sequence). CDR3 sequence (DNA): TGTGCCAGCAGCTTAGGGTGGGTCGGACAGGGCGGGACTGAAGCTTTCTTT. Translated, it gives CASSLGWVGQGGTEAFF.

The V gene is TRBV5-1, the J gene TRBJ2-7; perhaps TRBD1 as D (5 bases). Germline V gene sequence: CDR1 SGHRS, CDR2 YFSETQ. The CDR3 length is 13 residues. Deletions cut 2 bases from V and 1 base from J, with 7 bases between. CDR3 sequence reads: CASSLGASYEQYF. The CDR3 DNA reads TGCGCCAGCAGCTTAGGGGCATCCTACGAGCAGTACTTC.

This clone was detected only a few times. The chain combines TRBV5-4 with TRBJ1-1; 10 nucleotides align to TRBD1. V trimming: 4 bases; J trimming: 5 bases; junction bases outside the gene matches: 8. This CDR3 spans 15 amino acids. CDR1 is SGHNT, CDR2 YYREEE, per germline (reference sequence). CDR3 DNA sequence: TGTGCCAGCAGCCCGCGACAGGGGGCTTATACTGAAGCTTTCTTT. Translated: CASSPRQGAYTEAFF.

This clone came up once. This sequence joins TRBV5-1 and TRBJ1-1; D unclear. The V gene's germline CDR1 is SGHRS and CDR2 YFSETQ. The CDR3 contains 12 residues. V was pared by 4 bases and J by 7 bases, with 11 bases between. CDR3 region: CASSPETGEAFF. The CDR3, as DNA: TGCGCCAGCAGCCCCGAAACGGGTGAAGCTTTCTTT.

V gene TRBV4-1 combines with J gene TRBJ2-4; D ambiguous. CDR1 MGHRA and CDR2 YSYEKL come from the germline V gene. This CDR3 has 16 residues. V was clipped by 2 bases and J by 0 bases, with 11 bases between them. CDR3 protein: CASSQSDNIAKNIQYF. The DNA of the CDR3 is TGCGCCAGCAGCCAATCAGACAATATAGCCAAAAACATTCAGTACTTC.

This chain connects TRBV5-4 to TRBJ2-7; either TRBD1 or TRBD2 may fit D (5 bases each). The ends were cut back, 4 bases at V and 6 bases at J, with 32 bases in the middle. From germline, CDR1 is SGHNT and CDR2 YYREEE (reference sequence). The CDR3 extends over 19 amino acids. This CDR3 reads CASSPITEVTRSGASEQYF. CDR3 sequence (DNA): TGTGCCAGCAGCCCGATCACTGAGGTAACCCGCTCCGGGGCCTCCGAGCAGTACTTC. Variable domain in full (rest from reference TRBV5-4 and TRBJ2-7): ETGVTQSPTHLIKTRGQQVTLRCSSQSGHNTVSWYQQALGQGPQFIFQYYREEENGRGNFPPRFSGLQFPNYSSELNVNALELDDSALYLCASSPITEVTRSGASEQYFGPGTRLTVT.

The rearrangement uses TRBV9 and TRBJ1-2; D gene unclear. From germline, CDR1 is SGDLS and CDR2 YYNGEE. This CDR3 is built from 16 residues. Trimming cost V 4 bases and J 4 bases, with 20 bases left between them. The CDR3 here is CASSTHRATASYGYTF. In DNA, the CDR3 is TGTGCCAGCAGCACACACCGGGCCACCGCCTCCTATGGCTACACCTTC.

The chain carries TRBV30 and TRBJ2-1, with D uncertain. V dropped 8 bases and J dropped 7 bases, with 12 bases sitting between them. The CDR3 covers 11 residues. Looked up from germline, CDR1 is GTSNPN and CDR2 is SVGIG (reference sequence). For the CDR3, the DNA is TGTGCCGGTTTGGTCCGGAATGAGCAGTTCTTC. It codes for CAGLVRNEQFF.

The chain has TRBV6-1 and TRBJ1-5; possible D gene TRBD1, 5 bases. Per germline, CDR1 MNHNS and CDR2 SASEGT. V was shortened by 1 base and J by 8 bases, with 15 bases between the two germline ends. The CDR3 length is 15 residues. The CDR3 DNA reads TGTGCCAGCAGTGAAGATTGGCAGGGTCTGAAGCCCCAGCATTTT. Protein product: CASSEDWQGLKPQHF.

V is TRBV5-1 and J is TRBJ1-1, with 9 nucleotides matching TRBD1. The length of the CDR3 is 15 residues. Germline trimming cut 4 bases from V and 3 bases from J; bases unmatched to any gene: 7. Germline CDR1 SGHRS, CDR2 YFSETQ. The CDR3 reads CASSPYRGLDTEAFF. The CDR3 DNA follows: TGCGCCAGCAGCCCCTACAGGGGGCTCGACACTGAAGCTTTCTTT. Based on the CDR3 plus reference TRBV5-1 and TRBJ1-1, the full variable domain is KAGVTQTPRYLIKTRGQQVTLSCSPISGHRSVSWYQQTPGQGLQFLFEYFSETQRNKGNFPGRFSGRQFSNSRSEMNVSTLELGDSALYLCASSPYRGLDTEAFFGQGTRLTVV.

This rearrangement joins TRBV10-2 to TRBJ2-7, with TRBD1 matching 7 bases. This CDR3 contains 13 residues. With 7 bases clipped from V and 6 bases from J, the junction kept 9 bases outside the gene matches. Germline V gene lookup returns CDR1 WSHSY and CDR2 SAAADI. CDR3 region: CASKGARSGEQYF. The CDR3, as DNA: TGCGCCAGCAAGGGGGCCAGGTCGGGCGAGCAGTACTTC.

The chain has TRBV2 and TRBJ2-5, with D possibly being TRBD1 or TRBD2 (5 bases each). V dropped 4 bases and J dropped 0 bases, with 6 bases sitting between them. The CDR3 runs 13 residues. Germline V CDR1 and CDR2: SNHLY, FYNNEI. The CDR3 nucleotides are TGTGCCAGCAGTGCGGGACACCAAGAGACCCAGTACTTC. This codes for CASSAGHQETQYF.

This clone has just one count. The chain links TRBV9 to TRBJ2-2, with a weak D call TRBD2 (7 bases). Germline V gives CDR1 SGDLS, CDR2 YYNGEE. This CDR3 has 15 residues. Trimming shortened V by 2 bases and J by 5 bases, and 13 bases separated the two germline ends. The CDR3 nucleotides read TGTGCCAGCAGCGTGGAGGGGGGGCCGACCGGGGAGCTGTTTTTT. This gives the protein CASSVEGGPTGELFF.

The genes are TRBV6-1 and TRBJ2-7; D may be TRBD1 (5 bases). Germline V CDR1 and CDR2: MNHNS, SASEGT. CDR3 length: 15 amino acids. V gave up 6 bases and J gave up 8 bases, with 23 bases separating them. CDR3 sequence (DNA): TGTGCCAGCAGGAAAACTATACAGGAGCCGGTGAAGCAGTACTTC. Translating gives CASRKTIQEPVKQYF.

This chain joins TRBV30 and TRBJ1-6; D gene uncertain. The CDR3 has 12 amino acids. The germline V and J ends were trimmed by 1 base and 9 bases, with 7 bases remaining between them. Per germline, CDR1 GTSNPN and CDR2 SVGIG (reference sequence). The CDR3 protein is CAWSARGSPLHF. CDR3 bases: TGTGCCTGGAGTGCCCGGGGTTCACCCCTCCACTTT.